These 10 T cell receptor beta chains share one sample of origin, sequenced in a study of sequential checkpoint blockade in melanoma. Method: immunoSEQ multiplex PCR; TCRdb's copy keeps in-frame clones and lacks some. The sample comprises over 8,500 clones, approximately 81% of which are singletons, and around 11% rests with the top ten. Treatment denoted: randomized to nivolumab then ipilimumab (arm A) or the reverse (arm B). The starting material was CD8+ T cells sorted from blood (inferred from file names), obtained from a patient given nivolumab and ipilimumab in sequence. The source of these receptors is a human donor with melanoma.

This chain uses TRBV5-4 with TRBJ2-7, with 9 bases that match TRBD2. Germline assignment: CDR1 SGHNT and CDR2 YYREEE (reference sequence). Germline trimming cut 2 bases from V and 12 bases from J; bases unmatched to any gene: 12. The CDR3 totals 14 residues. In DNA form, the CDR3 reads TGTGCCAGCAGCTTCCCCCCCGACAGCGGGAGGTTGTACTTC. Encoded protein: CASSFPPDSGRLYF.

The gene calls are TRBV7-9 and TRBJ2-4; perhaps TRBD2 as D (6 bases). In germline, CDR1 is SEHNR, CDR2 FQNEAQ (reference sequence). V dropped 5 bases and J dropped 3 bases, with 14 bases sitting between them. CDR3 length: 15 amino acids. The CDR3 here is CASSAPGLDKNIQYF. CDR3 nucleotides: TGTGCCAGCAGCGCCCCGGGACTGGACAAAAACATTCAGTACTTC. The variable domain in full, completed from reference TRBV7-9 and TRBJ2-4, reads DTGVSQNPRHKITKRGQNVTFRCDPISEHNRLYWYRQTLGQGPEFLTYFQNEAQLEKSRLLSDRFSAERPKGSFSTLEIQRTEQGDSAMYLCASSAPGLDKNIQYFGAGTRLSVL.

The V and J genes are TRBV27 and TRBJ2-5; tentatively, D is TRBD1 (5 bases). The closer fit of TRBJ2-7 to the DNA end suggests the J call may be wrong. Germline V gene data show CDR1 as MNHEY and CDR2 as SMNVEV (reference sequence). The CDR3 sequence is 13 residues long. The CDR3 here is CASRPQGTYEQYF. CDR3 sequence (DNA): TGTGCCAGCAGACCCCAGGGTACCTACGAGCAGTACTTC.

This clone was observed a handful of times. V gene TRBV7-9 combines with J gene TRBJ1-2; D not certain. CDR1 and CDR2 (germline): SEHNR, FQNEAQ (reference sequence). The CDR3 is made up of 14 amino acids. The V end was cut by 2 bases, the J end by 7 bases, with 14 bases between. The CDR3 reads CASSLPGGSGGYTF. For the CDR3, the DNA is TGTGCCAGCAGCTTACCAGGAGGTTCTGGTGGCTACACCTTC.

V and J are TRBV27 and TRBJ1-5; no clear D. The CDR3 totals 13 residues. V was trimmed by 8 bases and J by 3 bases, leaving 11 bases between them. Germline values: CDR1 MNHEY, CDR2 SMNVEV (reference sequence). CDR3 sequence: CASQGGFNQPQHF. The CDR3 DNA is TGTGCCAGCCAAGGCGGATTCAATCAGCCCCAGCATTTT.

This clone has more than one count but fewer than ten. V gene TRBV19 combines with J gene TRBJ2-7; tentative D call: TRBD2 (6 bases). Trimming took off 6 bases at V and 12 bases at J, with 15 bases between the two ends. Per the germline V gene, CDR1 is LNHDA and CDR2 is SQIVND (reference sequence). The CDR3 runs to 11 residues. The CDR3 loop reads CASRKGGALYF. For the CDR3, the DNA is TGTGCCAGTAGGAAGGGCGGGGCGCTGTACTTC.

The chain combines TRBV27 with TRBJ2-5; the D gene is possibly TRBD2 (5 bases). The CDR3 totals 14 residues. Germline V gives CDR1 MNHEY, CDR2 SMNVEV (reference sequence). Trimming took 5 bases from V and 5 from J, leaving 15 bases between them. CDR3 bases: TGTGCCAGCAGTGCTTGGGGAGCCGAGGAGACCCAGTACTTC. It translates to CASSAWGAEETQYF.

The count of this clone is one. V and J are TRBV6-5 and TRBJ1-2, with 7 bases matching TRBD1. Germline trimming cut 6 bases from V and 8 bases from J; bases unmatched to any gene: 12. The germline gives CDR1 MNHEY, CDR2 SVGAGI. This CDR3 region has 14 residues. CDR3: CASRPLDRERGYTF. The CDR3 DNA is TGTGCCAGCAGACCCCTCGACAGGGAGCGAGGCTACACCTTC.

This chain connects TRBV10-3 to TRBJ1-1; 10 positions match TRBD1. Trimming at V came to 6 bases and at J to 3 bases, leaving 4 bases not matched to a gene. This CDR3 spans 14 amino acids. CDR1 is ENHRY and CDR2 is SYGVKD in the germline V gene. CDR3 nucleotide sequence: TGTGCCATCAGAAGGACAGGGGGGTACACTGAAGCTTTCTTT. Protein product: CAIRRTGGYTEAFF.

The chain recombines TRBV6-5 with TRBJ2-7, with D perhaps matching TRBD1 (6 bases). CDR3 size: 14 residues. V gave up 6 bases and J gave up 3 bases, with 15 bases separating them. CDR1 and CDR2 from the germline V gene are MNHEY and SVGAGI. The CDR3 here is CASSDSDSFYEQYF. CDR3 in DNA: TGTGCCAGCAGCGATTCGGACAGCTTCTACGAGCAGTACTTC.